The sequence of this T cell receptor beta chain was determined in a study of Ad26.COV2.S vaccination and SARS-CoV-2 variants (dated by TCRdb to about 2021). With regard to the full study: The specificity and breadth of SARS-CoV-2-reactive T cell receptors after Ad26.COV2.S vaccination were assessed by TCRbeta repertoire sequencing. A total of 32 samples were included in the TCR-sequenced set, comprising some 20 Ad26.COV2.S vaccine recipients, 5 placebo recipients and 8 SARS-CoV-2 convalescent individuals.

Of note for this clone: Its cognate antigen has yet to be identified. No qualities accompany the bases; no much larger clone lies one base away.

General findings and caveats noted by the study authors: After vaccination, spike-specific CD8+ and CD4+ T cell responses were reported to show substantial breadth. Higher spike-specific TCR breadth was observed in Ad26.COV2.S recipients than in placebo recipients (P = 0.0014). According to the authors, total T cell responses may have been underestimated by the TCR breadth and depth analyses. Vaccine and placebo recipients had comparable non-spike TCR breadth, which fits with the vaccine containing only spike.

The immunoSEQ Assay was used to sequence TCRbeta CDR3 regions. After extraction, genomic DNA underwent amplification by bias-controlled multiplex PCR, followed by high-throughput sequencing. Turning to the authors' computational methods: To quantify the absolute abundance of each unique TCRbeta CDR3 region, sequences were collapsed and filtered. Usable DNA was measured by amplifying reference genes present in all nucleated cells, and TCRbeta template counts were normalized to that usable DNA to estimate T cell fraction. Repertoire TCRs were annotated as SARS-CoV-2-specific when V gene, CDR3 amino acid sequence and J gene were exactly matched to a known reactive TCR set. The reference SARS-CoV-2 TCR set was obtained from MIRA and was filtered for enrichment in COVID-19-positive ImmuneCODE repertoires, whereby public or cross-reactive TCRs were removed. Using the MIRA antigens, annotated TCRs were further analysed by specific ORF or by position within an ORF. Depth was the summed frequency of annotated unique rearrangements, while breadth was defined as annotated unique rearrangements over total unique productive rearrangements. Two-sided Wilcoxon rank-sum tests were used to compare TCR breadth between groups. The table was pulled from immuneACCESS by TCRdb, which kept in-frame rearrangements only. Such tables lose some clones; where checked, under half of the loss comes from unresolved V genes, and the rest has no known cause. V and J calls and clone size are given by that table; D and trimming were obtained from the DNA. The sample has fewer than 100,000 clones on record, more than 70% of them singletons. Of the sample, about 16% falls within the top ten clones.

V is shortened by 1 base, J by 5 bases, and the region joining them spans 14 bases. The germline V gene (reference sequence) sets CDR1 to LNHNV and CDR2 to YYDKDF. Inclusive of the bounding cysteine and phenylalanine, the CDR3 is 16 residues long. Only the CDR3 region is kept as DNA, spanning 48 bases read in frame from base 1. What this sample's time point label stands for: individuals recovered from natural SARS-CoV-2 infection. The rearranged segments are TRBV15 and TRBJ2-2; too little of a D gene remains to name it. This TCR was sampled from a human donor who had recovered from COVID-19. The material was peripheral blood, obtained after recovery from COVID-19. The CDR3 loop reads CATSRVKRSGTGELFF. The sequenced DNA: TGTGCCACCAGCAGAGTAAAGAGGTCCGGAACCGGGGAGCTGTTTTTT.